The T cell receptor (beta chain) under discussion was sequenced for a study of blood T cell repertoires in COVID-19 (TCRdb year 2020). For the wider study: Samples from collaborators originated in the United States, Italy and Spain and spanned both the acute and convalescent phases of COVID-19. The prospective study material was composed of cDNA or gDNA derived from T cells, B-cell-depleted T cells, or PBMCs. Where available, HLA class I and class II types were taken from metadata supplied by the sample provider and were not determined by assay-based typing. Nearly every sample came with metadata listing a de-identified subject ID, COVID-19 status, age in years and sex. Subjects who had been exposed to COVID-19, were actively infected with it, or had recovered from it provided the deeply sampled blood TCRbeta repertoires that made up the dataset. The samples were drawn from the first 160 participants of the ongoing ImmuneRACE study and from under 1,500 subjects provided by 6 global collaborators. The repertoires were made available in a free public database intended to serve as a resource for research on the immune response to SARS-CoV-2.

The germline V gene (reference sequence) provides CDR1 SEHNR and CDR2 FQNEAQ. From the cysteine through the phenylalanine, the CDR3 covers 16 amino acids. Only the CDR3 DNA is retained, 48 bases long and in frame from the first base. Here V drops 1 base and J drops 3 bases, and the junction holds 4 bases not matched to any gene. The full study reports these points: The amount of clinical and demographic metadata varied by source and participant and was provided uncurated.

Participants in the prospective study were enrolled through a virtual design, were aged roughly 18 to 100 years, and lived in approximately 25 United States geographic areas. In the prospective study, cohorts were assigned on the basis of participant-reported clinical history obtained from a screening survey and a study questionnaire. Recovered participants in ImmuneRACE Cohort 3 were defined as having two consecutive negative NP/OP PCR tests, clearance from a healthcare professional, or resolution of symptoms. In the prospective study, whole blood, serum and a nasopharyngeal or oropharyngeal swab were collected from each participant by mobile phlebotomists. Over a roughly 2-month period, participants in the prospective study had the option of providing additional blood draws and questionnaires. Prospective study blood samples were shipped either frozen or at room temperature before DNA extraction.

The immunoSEQ Assay, a bias-controlled multiplex PCR, was used to amplify TCRbeta CDR3 regions from genomic DNA. The original pipeline was this. The number of nucleated cells in each sample was estimated by amplification of reference gene primers within the assay. To quantify the absolute abundance of each unique TCRbeta CDR3 rearrangement, sequence reads were collapsed and filtered. For each sample, productive Simpson clonality was calculated as the square root of Simpson's diversity index over productive rearrangements. TCRdb holds this immuneACCESS table with in-frame rearrangements only. Some clones are missing; in checked studies, unresolved V genes explain under half, and the rest has no known cause. The V and J calls and clone size are taken from that table; D and trimming were inferred from the DNA. Recorded for this sample are roughly 400,000 clones; approximately 87% of them occurred a single time. 10% of the sample comes from the top ten.

In regard to this clone: Its recognized antigen is unknown. No base qualities exist here, and no much larger clone lies one base off it.

The sequence is built from TRBV7-9 and TRBJ2-1; 9 nucleotides in the junction match TRBD1. This receptor was obtained from a woman in her fifties or sixties who had recovered from COVID-19. Input material: PBMCs or T cells enriched from blood (not recorded which). Here the CDR3 is given as CASSLGGTGLYNEQFF. DNA sequence: TGTGCCAGCAGCTTAGGGGGGACAGGGCTCTACAATGAGCAGTTCTTC. Here the CDR3 is joined to the reference TRBV7-9 and TRBJ2-1 genes, and the full variable domain is: DTGVSQNPRHKITKRGQNVTFRCDPISEHNRLYWYRQTLGQGPEFLTYFQNEAQLEKSRLLSDRFSAERPKGSFSTLEIQRTEQGDSAMYLCASSLGGTGLYNEQFFGPGTRLTVL.